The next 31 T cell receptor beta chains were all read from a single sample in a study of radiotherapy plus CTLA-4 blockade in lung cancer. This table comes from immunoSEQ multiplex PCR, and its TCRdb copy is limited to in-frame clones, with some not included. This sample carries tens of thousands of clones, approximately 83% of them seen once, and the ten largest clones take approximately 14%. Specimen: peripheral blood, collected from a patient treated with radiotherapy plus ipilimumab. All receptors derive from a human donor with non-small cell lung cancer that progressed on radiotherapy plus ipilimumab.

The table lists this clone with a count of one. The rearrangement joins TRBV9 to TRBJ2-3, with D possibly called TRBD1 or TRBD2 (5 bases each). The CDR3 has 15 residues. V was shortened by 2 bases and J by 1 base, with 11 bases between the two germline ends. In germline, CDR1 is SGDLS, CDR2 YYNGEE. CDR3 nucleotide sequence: TGTGCCAGCAGCGTTGGGGGTTGGGGCACAGATACGCAGTATTTT. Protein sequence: CASSVGGWGTDTQYF.

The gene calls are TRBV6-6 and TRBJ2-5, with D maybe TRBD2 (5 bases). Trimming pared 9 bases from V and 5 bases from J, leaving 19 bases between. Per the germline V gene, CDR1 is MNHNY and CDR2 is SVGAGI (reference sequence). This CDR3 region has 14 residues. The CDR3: CARRKSGLSETQYF. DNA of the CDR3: TGTGCCAGGCGTAAATCCGGACTGAGCGAGACCCAGTACTTC.

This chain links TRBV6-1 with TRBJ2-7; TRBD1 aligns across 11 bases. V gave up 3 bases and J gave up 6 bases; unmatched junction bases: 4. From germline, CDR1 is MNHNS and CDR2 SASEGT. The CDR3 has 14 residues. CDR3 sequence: CASSEDRGLAEQYF. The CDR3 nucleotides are TGTGCCAGCAGTGAGGACAGGGGGCTGGCCGAGCAGTACTTC.

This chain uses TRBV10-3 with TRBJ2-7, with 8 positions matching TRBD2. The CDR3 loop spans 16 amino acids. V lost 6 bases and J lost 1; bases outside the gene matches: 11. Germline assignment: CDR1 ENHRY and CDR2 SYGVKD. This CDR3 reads CAIRRASGRVSYEQYF. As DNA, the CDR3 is TGTGCCATCAGGAGGGCCAGCGGGAGAGTTTCCTACGAGCAGTACTTC.

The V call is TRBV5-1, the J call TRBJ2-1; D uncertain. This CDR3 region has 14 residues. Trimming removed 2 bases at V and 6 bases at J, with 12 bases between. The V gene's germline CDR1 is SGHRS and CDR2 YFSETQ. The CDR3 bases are TGCGCCAGCAGCTTCTCCGACCGGCCCAATGAGCAGTTCTTC. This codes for CASSFSDRPNEQFF.

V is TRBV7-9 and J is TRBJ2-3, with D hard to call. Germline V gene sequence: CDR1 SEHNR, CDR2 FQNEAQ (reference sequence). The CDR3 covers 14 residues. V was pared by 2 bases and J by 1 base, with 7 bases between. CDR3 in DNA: TGTGCCAGCAGCTTAACCCCAGGCACAGATACGCAGTATTTT. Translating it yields CASSLTPGTDTQYF.

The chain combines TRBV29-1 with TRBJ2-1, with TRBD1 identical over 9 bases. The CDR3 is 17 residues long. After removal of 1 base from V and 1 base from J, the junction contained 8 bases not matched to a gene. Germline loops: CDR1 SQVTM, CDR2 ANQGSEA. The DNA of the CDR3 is TGCAGCGTTGAAGGCCCCGGGACAGGGCCTTCCTACAATGAGCAGTTCTTC. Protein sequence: CSVEGPGTGPSYNEQFF.

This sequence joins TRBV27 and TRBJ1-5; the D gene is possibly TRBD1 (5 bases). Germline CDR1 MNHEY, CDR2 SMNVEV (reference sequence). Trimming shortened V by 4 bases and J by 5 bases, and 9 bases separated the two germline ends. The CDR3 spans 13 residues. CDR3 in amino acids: CASSYGDDQPQHF. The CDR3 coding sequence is TGTGCCAGCAGTTACGGGGACGATCAGCCCCAGCATTTT.

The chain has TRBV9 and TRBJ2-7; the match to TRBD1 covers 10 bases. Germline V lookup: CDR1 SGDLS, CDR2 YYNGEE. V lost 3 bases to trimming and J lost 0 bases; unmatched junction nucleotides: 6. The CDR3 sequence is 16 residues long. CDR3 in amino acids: CASSARGDRGSYEQYF. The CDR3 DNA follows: TGTGCCAGCAGCGCCAGGGGGGACAGGGGCTCCTACGAGCAGTACTTC.

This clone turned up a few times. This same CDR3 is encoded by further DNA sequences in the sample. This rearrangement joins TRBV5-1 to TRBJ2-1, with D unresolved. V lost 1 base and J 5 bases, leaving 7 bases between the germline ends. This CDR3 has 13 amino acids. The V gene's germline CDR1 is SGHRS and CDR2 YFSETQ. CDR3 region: CASSLQVNNEQFF. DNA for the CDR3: TGCGCCAGCAGCTTGCAGGTTAACAATGAGCAGTTCTTC.

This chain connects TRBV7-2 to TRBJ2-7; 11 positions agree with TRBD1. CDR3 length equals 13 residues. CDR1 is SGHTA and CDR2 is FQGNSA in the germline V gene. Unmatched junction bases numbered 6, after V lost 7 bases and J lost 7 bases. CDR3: CASTRTGGLEQYF. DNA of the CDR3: TGTGCCAGCACCCGGACAGGGGGCTTGGAGCAGTACTTC.

The CDR3 sequence is CATSRDQGTEAFF. The CDR3 bases are TGTGCCACCAGCAGAGACCAGGGGACTGAAGCTTTCTTT. The chain uses TRBV15 and TRBJ1-1; the D gene is possibly TRBD1 (6 bases). Trimming took 0 bases from V and 5 from J, leaving 7 bases between them. In germline, CDR1 is LNHNV, CDR2 YYDKDF (reference sequence). CDR3 length equals 13 residues.

The CDR3 DNA sequence: TGTGCCAGCTCACCCGGACTAGCGGGGGGTAGCACAGATACGCAGTATTTT. Residues: CASSPGLAGGSTDTQYF. The chain is built from TRBV18 and TRBJ2-3; 14 nucleotides match TRBD2. V dropped 3 bases and J dropped 0; count of bases not matched to a gene: 2. The CDR3 runs 17 residues. CDR1 is KGHSH, CDR2 LQKENI, per germline.

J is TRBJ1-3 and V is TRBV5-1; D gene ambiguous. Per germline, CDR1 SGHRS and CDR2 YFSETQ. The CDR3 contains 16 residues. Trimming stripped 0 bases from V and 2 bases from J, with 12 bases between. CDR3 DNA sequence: TGCGCCAGCAGCTTGGGAGGCCAGTACCCTGGAAACACCATATATTTT. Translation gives CASSLGGQYPGNTIYF.

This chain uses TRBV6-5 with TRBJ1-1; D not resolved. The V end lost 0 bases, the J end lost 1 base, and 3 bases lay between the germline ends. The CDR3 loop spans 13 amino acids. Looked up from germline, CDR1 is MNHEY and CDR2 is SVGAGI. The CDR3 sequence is CASSYSTNTEAFF. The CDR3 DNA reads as TGTGCCAGCAGTTACTCCACGAACACTGAAGCTTTCTTT.

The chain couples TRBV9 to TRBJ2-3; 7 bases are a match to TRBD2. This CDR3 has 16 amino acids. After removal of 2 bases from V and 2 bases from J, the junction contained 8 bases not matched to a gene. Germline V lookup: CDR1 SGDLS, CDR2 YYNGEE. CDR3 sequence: CASSVGTTRNTDTQYF. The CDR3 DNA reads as TGTGCCAGCAGCGTGGGGACTACGCGAAACACAGATACGCAGTATTTT.

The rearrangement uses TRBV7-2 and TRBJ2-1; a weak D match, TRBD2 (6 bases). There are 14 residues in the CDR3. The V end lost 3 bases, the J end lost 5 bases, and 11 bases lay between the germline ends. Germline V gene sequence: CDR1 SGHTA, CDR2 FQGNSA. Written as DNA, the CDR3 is TGTGCCAGCAGCTTGGCGGGACTCAACAATGAGCAGTTCTTC. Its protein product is CASSLAGLNNEQFF.

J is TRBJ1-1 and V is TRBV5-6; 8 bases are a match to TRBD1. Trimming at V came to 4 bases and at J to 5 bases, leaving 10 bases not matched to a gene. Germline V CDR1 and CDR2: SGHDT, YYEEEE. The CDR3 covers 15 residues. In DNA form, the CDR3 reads TGTGCCAGCAGCGTACTCCAGGGGGCGCCGACTGAAGCTTTCTTT. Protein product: CASSVLQGAPTEAFF.

CDR3 DNA: TGTGCCAGCAGACCAGACAGGGCGAATCAGCCCCAGCATTTT. It is translated as CASRPDRANQPQHF. The gene calls are TRBV6-6 and TRBJ1-5; 7 nucleotides match TRBD1. V dropped 6 bases and J dropped 4; count of bases not matched to a gene: 6. The CDR3 has 14 residues. The germline V gene has CDR1 MNHNY and CDR2 SVGAGI (reference sequence).

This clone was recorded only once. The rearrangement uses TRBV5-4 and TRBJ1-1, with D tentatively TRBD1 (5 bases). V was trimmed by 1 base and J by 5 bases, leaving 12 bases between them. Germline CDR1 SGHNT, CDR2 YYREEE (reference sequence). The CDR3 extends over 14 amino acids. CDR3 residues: CASSLHQGSTEAFF. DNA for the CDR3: TGTGCCAGCAGCTTGCACCAGGGTTCTACTGAAGCTTTCTTT.

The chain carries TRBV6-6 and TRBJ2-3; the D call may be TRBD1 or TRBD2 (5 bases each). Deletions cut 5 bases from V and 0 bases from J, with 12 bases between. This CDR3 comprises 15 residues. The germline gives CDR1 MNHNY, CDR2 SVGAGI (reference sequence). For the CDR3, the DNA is TGTGCCAGCAGTCAACGGGACGGTAGCACAGATACGCAGTATTTT. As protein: CASSQRDGSTDTQYF.

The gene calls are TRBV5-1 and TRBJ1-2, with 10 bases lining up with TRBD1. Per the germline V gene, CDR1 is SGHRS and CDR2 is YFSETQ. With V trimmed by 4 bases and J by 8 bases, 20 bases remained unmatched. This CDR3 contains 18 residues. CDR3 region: CASSRGTGEKVLRDGYTF. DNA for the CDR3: TGCGCCAGCAGCAGAGGGACAGGGGAGAAGGTTTTGCGGGACGGCTACACCTTC.

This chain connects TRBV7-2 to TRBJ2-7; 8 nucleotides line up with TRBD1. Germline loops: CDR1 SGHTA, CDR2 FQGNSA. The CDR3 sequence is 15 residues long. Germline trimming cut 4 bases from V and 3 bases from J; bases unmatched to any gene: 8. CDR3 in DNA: TGTGCCAGCAGCTGGACAGGGACTCCGGGCTACGAGCAGTACTTC. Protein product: CASSWTGTPGYEQYF.

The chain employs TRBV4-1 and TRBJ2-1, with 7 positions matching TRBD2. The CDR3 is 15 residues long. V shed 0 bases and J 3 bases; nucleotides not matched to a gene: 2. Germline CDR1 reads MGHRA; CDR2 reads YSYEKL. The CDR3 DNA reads TGCGCCAGCAGCCAAGATCTAGCGGTCTACAATGAGCAGTTCTTC. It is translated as CASSQDLAVYNEQFF.

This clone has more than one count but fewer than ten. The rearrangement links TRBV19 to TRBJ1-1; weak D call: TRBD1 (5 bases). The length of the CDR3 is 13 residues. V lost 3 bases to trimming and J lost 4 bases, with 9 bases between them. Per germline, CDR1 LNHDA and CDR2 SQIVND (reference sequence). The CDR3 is CASSIPRATEAFF. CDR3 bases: TGTGCCAGTAGTATCCCCAGGGCCACTGAAGCTTTCTTT.

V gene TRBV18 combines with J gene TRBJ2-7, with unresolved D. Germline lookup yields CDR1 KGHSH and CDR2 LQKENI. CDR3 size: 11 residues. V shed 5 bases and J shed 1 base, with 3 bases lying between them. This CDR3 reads CASSASYEQYF. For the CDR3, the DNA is TGTGCCAGCTCAGCTTCCTACGAGCAGTACTTC. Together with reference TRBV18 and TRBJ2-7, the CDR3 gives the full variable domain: NAGVMQNPRHLVRRRGQEARLRCSPMKGHSHVYWYRQLPEEGLKFMVYLQKENIIDESGMPKERFSAEFPKEGPSILRIQQVVRGDSAAYFCASSASYEQYFGPGTRLTVT.

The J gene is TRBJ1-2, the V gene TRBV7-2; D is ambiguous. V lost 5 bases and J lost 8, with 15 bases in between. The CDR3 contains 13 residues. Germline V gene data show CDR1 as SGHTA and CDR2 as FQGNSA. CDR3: CASSPDGVGGYTF. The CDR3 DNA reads TGTGCCAGCAGCCCCGACGGGGTGGGGGGCTACACCTTC.

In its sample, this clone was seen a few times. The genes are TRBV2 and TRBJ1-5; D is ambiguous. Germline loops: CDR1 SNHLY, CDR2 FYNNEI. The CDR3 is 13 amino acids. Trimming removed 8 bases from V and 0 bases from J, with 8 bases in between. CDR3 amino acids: CASGSFSNQPQHF. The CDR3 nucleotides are TGTGCCAGCGGGTCTTTTAGCAATCAGCCCCAGCATTTT. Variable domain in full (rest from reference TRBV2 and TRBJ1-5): EPEVTQTPSHQVTQMGQEVILRCVPISNHLYFYWYRQILGQKVEFLVSFYNNEISEKSEIFDDQFSVERPDGSNFTLKIRSTKLEDSAMYFCASGSFSNQPQHFGDGTRLSIL.

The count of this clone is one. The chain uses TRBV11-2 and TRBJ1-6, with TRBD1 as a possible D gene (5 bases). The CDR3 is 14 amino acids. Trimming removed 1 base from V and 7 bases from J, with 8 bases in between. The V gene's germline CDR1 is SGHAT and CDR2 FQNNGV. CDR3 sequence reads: CASSLAGYNSPLHF. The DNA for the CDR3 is TGTGCCAGCAGCTTAGCAGGGTACAATTCACCCCTCCACTTT.

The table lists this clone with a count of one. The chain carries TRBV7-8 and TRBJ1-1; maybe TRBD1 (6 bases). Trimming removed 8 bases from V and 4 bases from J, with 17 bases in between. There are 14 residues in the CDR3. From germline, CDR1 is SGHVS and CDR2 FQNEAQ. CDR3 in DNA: TGTGCCAGCGTTTCCACAGGGAGGGCCACTGAAGCTTTCTTT. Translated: CASVSTGRATEAFF.

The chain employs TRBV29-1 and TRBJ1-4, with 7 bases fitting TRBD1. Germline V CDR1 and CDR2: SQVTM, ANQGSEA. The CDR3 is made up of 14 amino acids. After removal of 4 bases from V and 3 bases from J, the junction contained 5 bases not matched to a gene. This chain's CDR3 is CSVGQGGPNEKLFF. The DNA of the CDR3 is TGCAGCGTTGGACAGGGAGGGCCTAATGAAAAACTGTTTTTT.